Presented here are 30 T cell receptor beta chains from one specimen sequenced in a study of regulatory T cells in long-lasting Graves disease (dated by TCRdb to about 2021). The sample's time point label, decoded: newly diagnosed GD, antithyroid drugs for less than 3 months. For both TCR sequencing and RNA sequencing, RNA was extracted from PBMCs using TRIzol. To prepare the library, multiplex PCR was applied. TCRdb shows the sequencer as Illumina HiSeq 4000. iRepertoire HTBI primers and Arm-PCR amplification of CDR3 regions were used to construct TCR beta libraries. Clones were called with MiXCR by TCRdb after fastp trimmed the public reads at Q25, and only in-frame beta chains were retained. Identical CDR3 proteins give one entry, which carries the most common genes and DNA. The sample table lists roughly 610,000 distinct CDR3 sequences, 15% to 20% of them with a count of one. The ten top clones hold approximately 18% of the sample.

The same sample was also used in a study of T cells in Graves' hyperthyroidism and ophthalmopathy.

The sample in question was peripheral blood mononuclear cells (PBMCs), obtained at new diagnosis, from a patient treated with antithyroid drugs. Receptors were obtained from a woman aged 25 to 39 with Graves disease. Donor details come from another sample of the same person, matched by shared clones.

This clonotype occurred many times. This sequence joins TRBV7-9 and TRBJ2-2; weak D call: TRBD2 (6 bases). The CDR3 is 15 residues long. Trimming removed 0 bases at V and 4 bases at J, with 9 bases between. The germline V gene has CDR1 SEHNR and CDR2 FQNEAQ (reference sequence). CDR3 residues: CASSLARGFTGELFF. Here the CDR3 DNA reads TGTGCCAGCAGCTTAGCGCGGGGATTCACCGGGGAGCTGTTTTTT.

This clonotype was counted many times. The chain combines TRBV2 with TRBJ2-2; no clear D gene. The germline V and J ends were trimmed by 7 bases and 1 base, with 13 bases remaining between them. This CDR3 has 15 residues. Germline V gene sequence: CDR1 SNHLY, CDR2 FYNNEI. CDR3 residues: CASTRGGGNTGELFF. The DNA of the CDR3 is TGTGCCAGCACCCGAGGCGGTGGGAACACCGGGGAGCTGTTTTTT. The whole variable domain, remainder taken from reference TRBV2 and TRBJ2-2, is EPEVTQTPSHQVTQMGQEVILRCVPISNHLYFYWYRQILGQKVEFLVSFYNNEISEKSEIFDDQFSVERPDGSNFTLKIRSTKLEDSAMYFCASTRGGGNTGELFFGEGSRLTVL.

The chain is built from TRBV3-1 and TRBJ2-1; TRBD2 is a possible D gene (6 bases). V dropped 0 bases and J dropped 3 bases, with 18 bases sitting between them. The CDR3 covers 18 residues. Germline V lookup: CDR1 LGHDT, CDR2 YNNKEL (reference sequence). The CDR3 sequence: CASSQDRAGTGSYNEQFF. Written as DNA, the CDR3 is TGTGCCAGCAGCCAAGATCGGGCGGGGACGGGGAGCTACAATGAGCAGTTCTTC.

The CDR3, as DNA: TGTGCCAGCTCACCACCAGCGGGACCATTTGGGTCCTACGAGCAGTACTTC. The encoded protein is CASSPPAGPFGSYEQYF. The chain has TRBV18 and TRBJ2-7; 7 bases line up with TRBD2. V was pared by 0 bases and J by 1 base, with 9 bases of the junction left unmatched. The CDR3 is 17 residues long. The germline V gene encodes CDR1 KGHSH and CDR2 LQKENI.

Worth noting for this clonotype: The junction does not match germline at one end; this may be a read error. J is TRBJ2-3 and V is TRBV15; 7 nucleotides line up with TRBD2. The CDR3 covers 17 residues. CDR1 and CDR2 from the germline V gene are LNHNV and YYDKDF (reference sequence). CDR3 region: CATNRGGASGSTDTQYF. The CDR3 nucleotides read TGTGCCACCAACAGAGGAGGGGCTAGCGGTAGCACAGATACGCAATATTTT.

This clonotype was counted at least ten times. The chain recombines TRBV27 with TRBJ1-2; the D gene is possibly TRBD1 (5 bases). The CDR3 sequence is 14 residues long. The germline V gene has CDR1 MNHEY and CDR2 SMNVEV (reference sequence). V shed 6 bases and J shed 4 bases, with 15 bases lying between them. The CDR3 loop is CASSRQTVGYGYTF. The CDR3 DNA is TGTGCCAGCAGCCGACAGACTGTTGGCTATGGCTACACCTTC.

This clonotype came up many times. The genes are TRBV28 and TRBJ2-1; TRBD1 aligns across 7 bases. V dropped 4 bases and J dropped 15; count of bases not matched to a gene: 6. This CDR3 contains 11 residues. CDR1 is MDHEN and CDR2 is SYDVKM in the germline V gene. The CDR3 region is CASSSRTGSFF. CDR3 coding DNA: TGTGCCAGCAGTTCACGGACAGGATCGTTCTTC.

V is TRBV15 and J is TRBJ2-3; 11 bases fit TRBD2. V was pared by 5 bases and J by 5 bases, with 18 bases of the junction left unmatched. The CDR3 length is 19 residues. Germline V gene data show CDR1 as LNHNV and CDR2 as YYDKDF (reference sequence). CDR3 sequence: CATSGGRSSGGAQIDTQYF. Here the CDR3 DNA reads TGTGCCACCAGCGGAGGGAGAAGTAGCGGGGGGGCGCAGATAGATACGCAGTATTTT. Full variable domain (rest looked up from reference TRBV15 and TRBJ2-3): DAMVIQNPRYQVTQFGKPVTLSCSQTLNHNVMYWYQQKSSQAPKLLFHYYDKDFNNEADTPDNFQSRRPNTSFCFLDIRSPGLGDTAMYLCATSGGRSSGGAQIDTQYFGPGTRLTVL.

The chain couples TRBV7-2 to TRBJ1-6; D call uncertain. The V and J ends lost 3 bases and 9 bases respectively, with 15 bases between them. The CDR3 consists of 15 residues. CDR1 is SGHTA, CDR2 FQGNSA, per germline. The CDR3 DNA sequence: TGTGCCAGCAGCTTCGGGGTTTTATTGGGTTCACCCCTCCACTTT. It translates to CASSFGVLLGSPLHF.

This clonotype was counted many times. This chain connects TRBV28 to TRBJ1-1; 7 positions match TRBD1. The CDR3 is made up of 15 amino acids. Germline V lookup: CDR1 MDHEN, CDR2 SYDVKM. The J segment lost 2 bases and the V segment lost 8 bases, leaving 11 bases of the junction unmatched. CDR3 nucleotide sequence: TGTGCCAGCCGAAATTACCGGGACAGTAACACTGAAGCTTTCTTT. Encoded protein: CASRNYRDSNTEAFF.

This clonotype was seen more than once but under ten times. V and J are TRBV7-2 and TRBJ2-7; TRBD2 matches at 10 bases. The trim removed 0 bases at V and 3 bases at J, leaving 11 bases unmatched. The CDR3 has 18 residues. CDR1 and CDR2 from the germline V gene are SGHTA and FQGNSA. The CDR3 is CASSLAPSGLAMNYEQYF. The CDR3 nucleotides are TGTGCCAGCAGCTTAGCTCCCTCGGGACTAGCGATGAACTACGAGCAGTACTTC.

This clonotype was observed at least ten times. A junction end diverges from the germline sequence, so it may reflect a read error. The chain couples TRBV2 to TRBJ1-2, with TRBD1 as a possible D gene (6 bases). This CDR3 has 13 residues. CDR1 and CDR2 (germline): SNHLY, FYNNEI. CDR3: CASSDGGGYGYTF. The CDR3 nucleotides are TGTGCCAGTAGTGACGGGGGCGGCTATGGCTACACCTTC.

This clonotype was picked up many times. The CDR3 is CAWSLSSNQPQHF. CDR3 DNA: TGTGCCTGGAGCCTCTCGAGCAATCAGCCCCAGCATTTT. The chain uses TRBV30 and TRBJ1-5, with D unresolved. The germline gives CDR1 GTSNPN, CDR2 SVGIG (reference sequence). V gave up 3 bases and J gave up 1 base, with 7 bases separating them. This CDR3 contains 13 residues.

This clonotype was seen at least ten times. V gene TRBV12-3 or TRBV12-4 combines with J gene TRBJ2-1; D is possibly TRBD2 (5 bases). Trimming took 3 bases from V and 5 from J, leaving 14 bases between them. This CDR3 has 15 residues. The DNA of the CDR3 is TGTGCCAGCAGTTTTTCTGGGAGACCACACAATGAGCAGTTCTTC. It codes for CASSFSGRPHNEQFF.

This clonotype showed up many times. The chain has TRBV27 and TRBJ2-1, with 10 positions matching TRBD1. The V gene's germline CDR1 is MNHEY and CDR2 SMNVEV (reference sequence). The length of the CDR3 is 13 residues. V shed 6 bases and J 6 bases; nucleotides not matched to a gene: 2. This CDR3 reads CASSGTGANEQFF. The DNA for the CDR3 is TGTGCCAGCAGCGGGACAGGGGCCAATGAGCAGTTCTTC.

The CDR3 is CASSFWDSSSYNSPLHF. CDR3 DNA sequence: TGTGCCAGCAGCTTTTGGGACTCTAGCTCCTATAATTCACCCCTCCACTTT. The chain employs TRBV5-5 and TRBJ1-6; D perhaps matches TRBD1 (5 bases). This CDR3 spans 17 amino acids. Germline V gene sequence: CDR1 SGHKS, CDR2 YYEKEE (reference sequence). The V end lost 2 bases, the J end lost 0 bases, and 12 bases lay between the germline ends.

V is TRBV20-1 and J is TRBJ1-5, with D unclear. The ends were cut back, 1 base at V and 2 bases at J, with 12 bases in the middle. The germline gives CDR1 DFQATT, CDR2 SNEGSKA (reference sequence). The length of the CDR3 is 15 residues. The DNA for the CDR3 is TGCAGTGCTAGAGCCTTATCTGGGGGCAATCAGCCCCAGCATTTT. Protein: CSARALSGGNQPQHF.

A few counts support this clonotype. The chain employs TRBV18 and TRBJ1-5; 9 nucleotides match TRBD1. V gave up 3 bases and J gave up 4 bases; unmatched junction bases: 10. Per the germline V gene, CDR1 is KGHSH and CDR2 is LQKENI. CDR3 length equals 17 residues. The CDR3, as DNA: TGTGCCAGCTCACCTCAACCCGGGACAGGGAGGAATCAGCCCCAGCATTTT. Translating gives CASSPQPGTGRNQPQHF.

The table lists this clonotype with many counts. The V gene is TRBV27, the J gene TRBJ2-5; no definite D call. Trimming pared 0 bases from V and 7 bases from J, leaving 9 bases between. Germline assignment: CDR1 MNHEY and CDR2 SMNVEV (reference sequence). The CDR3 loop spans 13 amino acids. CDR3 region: CASSLSKVGTQYF. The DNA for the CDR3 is TGTGCCAGCAGTTTATCGAAGGTGGGGACCCAGTACTTC.

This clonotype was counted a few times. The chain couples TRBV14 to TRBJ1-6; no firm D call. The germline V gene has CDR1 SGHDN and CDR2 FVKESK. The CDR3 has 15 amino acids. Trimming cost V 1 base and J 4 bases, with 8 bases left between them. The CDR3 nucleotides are TGTGCCAGCAGCCAAGTGGACTTTTATAATTCACCCCTCCACTTT. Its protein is CASSQVDFYNSPLHF.

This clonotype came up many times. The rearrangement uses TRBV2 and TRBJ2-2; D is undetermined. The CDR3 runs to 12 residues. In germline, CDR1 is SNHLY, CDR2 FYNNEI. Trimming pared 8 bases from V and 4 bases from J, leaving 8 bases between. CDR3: CASWPATGELFF. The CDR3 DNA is TGTGCCAGCTGGCCCGCCACCGGGGAGCTGTTTTTT.

The CDR3, as DNA: TGTGCCAGTAGCCTCCCCGGTGGGCGGGGAAGGAACACCGGGGAGCTGTTTTTT. Its protein product is CASSLPGGRGRNTGELFF. V gene TRBV19 combines with J gene TRBJ2-2; possible D gene TRBD2, 6 bases. Germline-derived CDR1 and CDR2 are LNHDA and SQIVND (reference sequence). This CDR3 spans 18 amino acids. The V gene lost 6 bases and the J gene lost 1 base, with 21 bases spanning the gap.

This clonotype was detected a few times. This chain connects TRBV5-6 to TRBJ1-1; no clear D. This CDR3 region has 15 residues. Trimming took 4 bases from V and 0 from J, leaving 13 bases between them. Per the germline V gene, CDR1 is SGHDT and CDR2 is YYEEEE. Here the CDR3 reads CASSRWEYMNTEAFF. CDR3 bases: TGTGCCAGCAGCAGATGGGAGTACATGAACACTGAAGCTTTCTTT.

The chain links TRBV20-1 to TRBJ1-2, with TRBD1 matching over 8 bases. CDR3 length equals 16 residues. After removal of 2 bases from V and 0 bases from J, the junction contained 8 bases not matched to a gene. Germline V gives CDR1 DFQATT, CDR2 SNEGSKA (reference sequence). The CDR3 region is CSARSNLQGANYGYTF. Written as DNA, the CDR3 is TGCAGTGCTAGATCTAATCTACAGGGGGCTAACTATGGCTACACCTTC.

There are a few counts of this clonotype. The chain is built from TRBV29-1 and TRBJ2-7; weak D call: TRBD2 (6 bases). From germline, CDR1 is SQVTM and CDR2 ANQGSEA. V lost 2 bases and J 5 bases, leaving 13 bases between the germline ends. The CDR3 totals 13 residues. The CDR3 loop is CSVECRGFDEQYF. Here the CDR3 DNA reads TGCAGCGTTGAATGTCGGGGGTTCGACGAGCAGTACTTC.

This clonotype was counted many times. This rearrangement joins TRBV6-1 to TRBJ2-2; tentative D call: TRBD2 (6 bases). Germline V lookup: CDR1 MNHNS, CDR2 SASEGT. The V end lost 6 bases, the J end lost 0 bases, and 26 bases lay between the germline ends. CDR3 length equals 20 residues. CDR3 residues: CASREKGWGEARPNTGELFF. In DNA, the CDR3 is TGTGCCAGCAGGGAGAAGGGTTGGGGGGAGGCCCGCCCGAACACCGGGGAGCTGTTTTTT.

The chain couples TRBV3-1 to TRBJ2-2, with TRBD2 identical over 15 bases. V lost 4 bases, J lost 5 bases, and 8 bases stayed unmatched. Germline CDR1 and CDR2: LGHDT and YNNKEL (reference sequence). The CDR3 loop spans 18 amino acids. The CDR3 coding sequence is TGTGCCAGCAGCCCACGGACTAGCGGGAGGGTAGGGACCGGGGAGCTGTTTTTT. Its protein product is CASSPRTSGRVGTGELFF.

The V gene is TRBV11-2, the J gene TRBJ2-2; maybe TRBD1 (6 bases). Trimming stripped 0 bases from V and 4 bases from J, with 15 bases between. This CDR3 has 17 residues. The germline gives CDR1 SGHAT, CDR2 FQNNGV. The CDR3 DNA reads TGTGCCAGCAGCTTAGATTATGGCAGGGGCAGCACCGGGGAGCTGTTTTTT. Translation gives CASSLDYGRGSTGELFF.

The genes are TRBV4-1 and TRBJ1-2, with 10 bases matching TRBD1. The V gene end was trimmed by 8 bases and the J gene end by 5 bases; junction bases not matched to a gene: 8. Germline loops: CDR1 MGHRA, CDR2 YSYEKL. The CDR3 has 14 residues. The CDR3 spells CASRPPGQGYGYTF. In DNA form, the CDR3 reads TGCGCCAGCCGTCCCCCGGGACAGGGGTATGGCTACACCTTC.

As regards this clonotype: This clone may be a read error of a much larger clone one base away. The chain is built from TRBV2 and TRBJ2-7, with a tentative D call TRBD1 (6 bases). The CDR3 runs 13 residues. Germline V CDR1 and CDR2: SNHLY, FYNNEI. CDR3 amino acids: CASSVGAPYELYF. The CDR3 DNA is TGTGCCAGCAGTGTGGGGGCGCCGTACGAGCTGTACTTC.